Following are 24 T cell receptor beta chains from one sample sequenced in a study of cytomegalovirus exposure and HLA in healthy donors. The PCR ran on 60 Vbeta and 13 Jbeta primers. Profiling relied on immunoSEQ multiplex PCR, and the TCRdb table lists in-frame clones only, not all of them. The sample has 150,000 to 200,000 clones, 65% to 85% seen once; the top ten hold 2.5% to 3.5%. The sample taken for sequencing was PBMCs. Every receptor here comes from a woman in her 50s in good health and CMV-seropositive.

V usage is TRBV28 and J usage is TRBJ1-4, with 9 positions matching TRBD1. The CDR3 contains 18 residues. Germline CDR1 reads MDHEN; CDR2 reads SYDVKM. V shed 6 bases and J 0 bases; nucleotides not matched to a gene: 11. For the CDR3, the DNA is TGTGCCAGCAGCTCCGGGACAGGGTTCCTTGCAACTAATGAAAAACTGTTTTTT. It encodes CASSSGTGFLATNEKLFF.

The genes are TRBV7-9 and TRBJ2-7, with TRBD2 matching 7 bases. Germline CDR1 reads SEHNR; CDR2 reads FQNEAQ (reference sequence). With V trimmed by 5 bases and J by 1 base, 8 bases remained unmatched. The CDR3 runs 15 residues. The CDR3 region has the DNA TGTGCCAGCAGCACCCGGACCGGGGGGTCCTACGAGCAGTACTTC. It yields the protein CASSTRTGGSYEQYF. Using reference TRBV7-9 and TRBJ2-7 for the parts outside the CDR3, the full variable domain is DTGVSQNPRHKITKRGQNVTFRCDPISEHNRLYWYRQTLGQGPEFLTYFQNEAQLEKSRLLSDRFSAERPKGSFSTLEIQRTEQGDSAMYLCASSTRTGGSYEQYFGPGTRLTVT.

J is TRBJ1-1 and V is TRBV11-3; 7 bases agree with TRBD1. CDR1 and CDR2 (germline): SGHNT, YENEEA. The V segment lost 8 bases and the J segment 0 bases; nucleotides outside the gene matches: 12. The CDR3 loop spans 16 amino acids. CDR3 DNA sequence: TGTGCCAGCGTACCACGCACAGGGGCGCTGAACACTGAAGCTTTCTTT. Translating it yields CASVPRTGALNTEAFF. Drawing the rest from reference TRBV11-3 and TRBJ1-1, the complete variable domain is EAGVVQSPRYKIIEKKQPVAFWCNPISGHNTLYWYLQNLGQGPELLIRYENEEAVDDSQLPKDRFSAERLKGVDSTLKIQPAELGDSAVYLCASVPRTGALNTEAFFGQGTRLTVV.

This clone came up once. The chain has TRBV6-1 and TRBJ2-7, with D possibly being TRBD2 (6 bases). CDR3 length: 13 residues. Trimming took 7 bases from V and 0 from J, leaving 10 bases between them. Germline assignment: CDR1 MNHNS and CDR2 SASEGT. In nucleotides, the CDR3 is TGTGCCAGCATGGGCGGGATCTCCTACGAGCAGTACTTC. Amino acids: CASMGGISYEQYF.

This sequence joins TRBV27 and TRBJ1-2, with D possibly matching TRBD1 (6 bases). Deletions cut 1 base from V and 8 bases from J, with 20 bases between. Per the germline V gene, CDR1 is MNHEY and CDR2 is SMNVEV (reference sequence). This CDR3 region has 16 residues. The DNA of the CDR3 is TGTGCCAGCAGTTTATTTTCGGGGGGACCCGACAGGGGCTACACCTTC. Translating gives CASSLFSGGPDRGYTF.

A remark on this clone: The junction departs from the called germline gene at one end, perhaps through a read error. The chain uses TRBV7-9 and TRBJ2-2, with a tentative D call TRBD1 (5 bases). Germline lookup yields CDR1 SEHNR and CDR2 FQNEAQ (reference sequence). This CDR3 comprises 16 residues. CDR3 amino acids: CSSSLRLPGSPGELFF. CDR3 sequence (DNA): TGTTCCAGCAGCTTACGTTTGCCAGGGTCTCCCGGGGAGCTGTTTTTT.

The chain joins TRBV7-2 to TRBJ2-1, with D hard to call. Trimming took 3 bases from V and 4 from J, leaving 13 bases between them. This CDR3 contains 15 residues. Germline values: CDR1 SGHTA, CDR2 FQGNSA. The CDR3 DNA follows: TGTGCCAGCAGCTTGGCTTTAGCCCTATACAATGAGCAGTTCTTC. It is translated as CASSLALALYNEQFF. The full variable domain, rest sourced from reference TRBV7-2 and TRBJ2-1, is GAGVSQSPSNKVTEKGKDVELRCDPISGHTALYWYRQSLGQGLEFLIYFQGNSAPDKSGLPSDRFSAERTGGSVSTLTIQRTQQEDSAVYLCASSLALALYNEQFFGPGTRLTVL.

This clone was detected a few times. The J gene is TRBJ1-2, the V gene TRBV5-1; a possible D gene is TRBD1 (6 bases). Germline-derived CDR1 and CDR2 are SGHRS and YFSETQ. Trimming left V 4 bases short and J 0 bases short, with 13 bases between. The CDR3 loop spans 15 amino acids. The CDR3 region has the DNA TGCGCCAGCAGCAACGGACAGTCCGCTAACTATGGCTACACCTTC. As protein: CASSNGQSANYGYTF.

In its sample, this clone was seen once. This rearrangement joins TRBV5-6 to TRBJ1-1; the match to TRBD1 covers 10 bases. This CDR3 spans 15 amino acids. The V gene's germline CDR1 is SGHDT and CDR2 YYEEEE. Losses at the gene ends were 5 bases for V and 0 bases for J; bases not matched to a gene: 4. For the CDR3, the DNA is TGTGCCAGCAGTTATGGGACAGGGGTGAACACTGAAGCTTTCTTT. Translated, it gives CASSYGTGVNTEAFF.

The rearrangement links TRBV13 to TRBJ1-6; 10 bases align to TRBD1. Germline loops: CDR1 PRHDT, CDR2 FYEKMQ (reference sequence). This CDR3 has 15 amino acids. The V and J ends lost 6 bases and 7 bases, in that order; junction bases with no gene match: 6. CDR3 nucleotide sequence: TGTGCCAGCAGACCGGGACAGGGGAGGAATTCACCCCTCCACTTT. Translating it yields CASRPGQGRNSPLHF. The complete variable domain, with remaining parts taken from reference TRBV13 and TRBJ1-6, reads AAGVIQSPRHLIKEKRETATLKCYPIPRHDTVYWYQQGPGQDPQFLISFYEKMQSDKGSIPDRFSAQQFSDYHSELNMSSLELGDSALYFCASRPGQGRNSPLHFGNGTRLTVT.

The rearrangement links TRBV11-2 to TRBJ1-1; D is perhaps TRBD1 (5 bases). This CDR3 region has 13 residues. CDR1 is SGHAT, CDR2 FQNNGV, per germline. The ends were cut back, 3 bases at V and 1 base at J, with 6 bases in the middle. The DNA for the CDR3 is TGTGCCAGCAGCTTCGACAGGAACACTGAAGCTTTCTTT. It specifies CASSFDRNTEAFF.

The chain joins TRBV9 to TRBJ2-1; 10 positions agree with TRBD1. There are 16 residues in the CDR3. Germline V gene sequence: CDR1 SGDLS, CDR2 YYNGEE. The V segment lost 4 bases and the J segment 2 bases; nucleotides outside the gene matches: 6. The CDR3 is CASSRSGTGAYNEQFF. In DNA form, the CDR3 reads TGTGCCAGCAGCAGATCCGGGACAGGGGCCTACAATGAGCAGTTCTTC.

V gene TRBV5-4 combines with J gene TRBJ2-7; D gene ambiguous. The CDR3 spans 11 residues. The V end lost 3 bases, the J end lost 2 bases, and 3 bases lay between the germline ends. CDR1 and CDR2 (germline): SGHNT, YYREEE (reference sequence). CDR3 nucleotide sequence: TGTGCCAGCAGCTCCGCCTACGAGCAGTACTTC. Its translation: CASSSAYEQYF. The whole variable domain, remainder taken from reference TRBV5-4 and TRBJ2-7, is ETGVTQSPTHLIKTRGQQVTLRCSSQSGHNTVSWYQQALGQGPQFIFQYYREEENGRGNFPPRFSGLQFPNYSSELNVNALELDDSALYLCASSSAYEQYFGPGTRLTVT.

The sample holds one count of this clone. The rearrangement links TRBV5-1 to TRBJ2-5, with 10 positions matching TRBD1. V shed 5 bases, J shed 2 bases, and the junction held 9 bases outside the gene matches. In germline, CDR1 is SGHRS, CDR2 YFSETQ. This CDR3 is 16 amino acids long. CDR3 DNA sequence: TGCGCCAGCAGGTCGGGACAGGGGACTTATCAAGAGACCCAGTACTTC. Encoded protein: CASRSGQGTYQETQYF.

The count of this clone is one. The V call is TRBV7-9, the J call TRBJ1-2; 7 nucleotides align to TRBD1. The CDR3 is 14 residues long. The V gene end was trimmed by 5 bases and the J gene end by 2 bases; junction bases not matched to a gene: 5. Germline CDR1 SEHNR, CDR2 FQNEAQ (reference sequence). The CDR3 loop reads CASSLWDRNYGYTF. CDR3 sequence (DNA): TGTGCCAGCAGCCTCTGGGACAGAAACTATGGCTACACCTTC.

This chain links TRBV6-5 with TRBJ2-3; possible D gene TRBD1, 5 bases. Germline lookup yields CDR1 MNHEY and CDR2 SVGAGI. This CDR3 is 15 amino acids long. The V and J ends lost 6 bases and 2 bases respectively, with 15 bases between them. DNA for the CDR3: TGTGCCAGCAGCTCGTGGGGCTTAGCCACAGATACGCAGTATTTT. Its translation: CASSSWGLATDTQYF.

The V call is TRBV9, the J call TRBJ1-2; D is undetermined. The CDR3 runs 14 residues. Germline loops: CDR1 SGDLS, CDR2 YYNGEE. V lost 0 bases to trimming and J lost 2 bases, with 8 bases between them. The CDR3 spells CASSVVTGNYGYTF. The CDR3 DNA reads TGTGCCAGCAGCGTAGTAACGGGGAACTATGGCTACACCTTC.

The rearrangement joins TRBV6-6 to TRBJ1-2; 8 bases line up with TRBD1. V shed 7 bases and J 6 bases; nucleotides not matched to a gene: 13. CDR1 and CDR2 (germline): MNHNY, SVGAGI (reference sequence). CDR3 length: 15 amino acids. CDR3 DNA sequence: TGTGCCAGCAAATACCGACAGGGGAGTATGGATGGCTACACCTTC. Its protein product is CASKYRQGSMDGYTF.

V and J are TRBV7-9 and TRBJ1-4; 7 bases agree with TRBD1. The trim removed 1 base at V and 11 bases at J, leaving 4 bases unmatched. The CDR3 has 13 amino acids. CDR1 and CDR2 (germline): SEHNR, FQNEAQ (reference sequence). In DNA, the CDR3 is TGTGCCAGCAGCTTAGATACAGGGGCCAAACTGTTTTTT. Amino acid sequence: CASSLDTGAKLFF.

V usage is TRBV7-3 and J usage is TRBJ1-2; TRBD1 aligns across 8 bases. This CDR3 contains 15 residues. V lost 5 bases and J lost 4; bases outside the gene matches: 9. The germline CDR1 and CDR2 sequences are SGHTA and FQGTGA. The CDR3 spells CASSPGQGTSYGYTF. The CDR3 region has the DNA TGTGCCAGCAGCCCCGGACAGGGAACATCCTATGGCTACACCTTC. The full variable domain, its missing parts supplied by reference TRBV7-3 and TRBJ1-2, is GAGVSQTPSNKVTEKGKYVELRCDPISGHTALYWYRQSLGQGPEFLIYFQGTGAADDSGLPNDRFFAVRPEGSVSTLKIQRTERGDSAVYLCASSPGQGTSYGYTFGSGTRLTVV.

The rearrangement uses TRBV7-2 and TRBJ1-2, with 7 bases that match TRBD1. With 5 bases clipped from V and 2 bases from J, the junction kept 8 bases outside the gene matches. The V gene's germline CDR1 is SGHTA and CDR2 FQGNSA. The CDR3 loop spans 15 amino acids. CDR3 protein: CASSVGQEMNYGYTF. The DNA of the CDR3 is TGTGCCAGCAGCGTTGGACAGGAGATGAACTATGGCTACACCTTC.

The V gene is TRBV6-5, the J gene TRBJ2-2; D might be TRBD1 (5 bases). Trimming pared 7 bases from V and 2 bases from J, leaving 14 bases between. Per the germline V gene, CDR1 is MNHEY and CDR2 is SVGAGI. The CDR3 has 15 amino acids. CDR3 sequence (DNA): TGTGCCAGCAAGGGGCTTAGAGTCAACACCGGGGAGCTGTTTTTT. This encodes CASKGLRVNTGELFF.

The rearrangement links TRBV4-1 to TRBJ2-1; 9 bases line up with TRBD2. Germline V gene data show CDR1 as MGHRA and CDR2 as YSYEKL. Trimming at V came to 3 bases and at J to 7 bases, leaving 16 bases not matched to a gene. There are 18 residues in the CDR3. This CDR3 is CASSQVSGGTGPLNEQFF. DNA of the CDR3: TGCGCCAGCAGCCAGGTTAGCGGGGGTACCGGGCCATTGAATGAGCAGTTCTTC.

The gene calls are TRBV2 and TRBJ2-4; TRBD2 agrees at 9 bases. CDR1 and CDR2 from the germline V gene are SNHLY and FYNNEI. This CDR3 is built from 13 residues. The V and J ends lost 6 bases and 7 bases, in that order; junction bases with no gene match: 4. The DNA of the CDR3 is TGTGCCAGCAGCCCGGGACTAGCTAACATTCAGTACTTC. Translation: CASSPGLANIQYF.